This T cell receptor beta chain was recorded in a study of cytomegalovirus exposure and HLA in healthy donors. As concerns this clone: Its antigen is as yet unknown.

The PCR made use of 60 Vbeta and 13 Jbeta primers. Sequencing was performed with immunoSEQ multiplex PCR; in TCRdb, only in-frame clones are kept and a portion is missing. The sample yields 200,000 to 250,000 clones, approximately 90% seen once. V lost 0 bases and J lost 7, with 13 bases in between. The CDR3 totals 15 residues. The germline gives CDR1 PRHDT, CDR2 FYEKMQ (reference sequence). Findings and caveats of the study: Most observed TCR sequences were rare, whereas some public TCRs were detected in many donors. Confirmation in vitro established that a few CMV-associated chains were specific for CMV antigens.

In nominal health when sampled, donors likely had unrecorded immune exposures nonetheless. The clonotype originates from a woman aged 18-29 years in good health and CMV-seronegative. The sample was PBMCs. The J gene is TRBJ2-1, the V gene TRBV13; no firm D call. The CDR3, as DNA: TGTGCCAGCAGCTTAGGACACCTCCCCTCAAATGAGCAGTTCTTC. It translates to CASSLGHLPSNEQFF.